One T cell receptor (beta chain) is described in this entry. These data are taken from a study of blood T cell repertoires in COVID-19. Overall study context: Spain, Italy and the United States supplied samples that represented acute and convalescent COVID-19. PBMCs, B-cell-depleted T cells, or T cells provided the cDNA or gDNA that made up the material.

Authors' processing steps: Reference gene primer amplification in the assay estimated nucleated cell counts. Repertoires were generated with immunoSEQ multiplex PCR, while TCRdb's copy carries only in-frame clones and drops some. The V and J calls and clone size come from that table; D and trimming were worked out from the DNA. The sample lists about 120,000 clones; less than 85% were seen once. CDR3 length: 19 amino acids. V trimming: 2 bases; J trimming: 2 bases; junction bases outside the gene matches: 10. Germline V gene sequence: CDR1 LGHNT, CDR2 FRNRAP. The sequence came from a human donor in a cohort sampled during active COVID-19. The rearrangement links TRBV12-5 to TRBJ1-5; 12 positions match TRBD1. The sequenced sample was peripheral blood. CDR3 bases: TGTGCTAGTGGTTTGATCTGGGACAGGGGGCTAAGAGGCAATCAGCCCCAGCATTTT. The encoded protein is CASGLIWDRGLRGNQPQHF.